These T cell receptor beta chains were read from a single sample in a study of T cell responses to AZD1222 COVID-19 vaccine. TCRdb's table, derived via immunoSEQ multiplex PCR, lists solely in-frame clones and lacks some. The sample lists 130,000 or so clones, 70% to 90% occurring once. The source material was peripheral blood, sampled on day 0 of AZD1222 vaccination. The receptor set was obtained from an adult in good health. The CDR3 runs from the conserved cysteine through the conserved F or W. A D gene is named only where the DNA matches it firmly. Clone size is not always given. Where it is, it says once, few, many or a class for expanded clones.

cdr3_aa cdr3_nt j_call cdr3_length clone_size v_call d_call
CASSLGSSGVDQPQHF TGCGCCAGCAGCTTGGGATCGTCGGGGGTTGATCAGCCCCAGCATTTT TRBJ1-5 16 . TRBV5-1 .
CATSRDTGYEQYF TGTGCCACCAGCAGAGATACAGGGTACGAGCAGTACTTC TRBJ2-7 13 once TRBV15 .
CASSNRYSNQPQHF TGTGCCAGTAGTAACAGGTATAGCAATCAGCCCCAGCATTTT TRBJ1-5 14 few TRBV19 .
CASSSGTGGYNEQFF TGTGCCAGCAGTTCCGGGACAGGGGGCTACAATGAGCAGTTCTTC TRBJ2-1 15 . TRBV6-5 TRBD1
CASSGQRTGVETEAFF TGCGCCAGCAGCGGACAACGGACAGGGGTTGAAACTGAAGCTTTCTTT TRBJ1-1 16 . TRBV4-1 TRBD1
CASSTWTSTYEQYF TGCGCCAGCAGCACGTGGACTTCTACCTACGAGCAGTACTTC TRBJ2-7 14 . TRBV5-1 .
CASSSYQTSNQPQHF TGTGCCAGCAGTTCCTACCAGACAAGCAATCAGCCCCAGCATTTT TRBJ1-5 15 . TRBV27 .
CASSHYRNTEAFF TGTGCCAGCAGTCATTACAGGAACACTGAAGCTTTCTTT TRBJ1-1 13 once TRBV12-3/TRBV12-4 .
CASSGQGIGGYTF TGTGCCAGCAGTGGGCAGGGCATCGGTGGCTACACCTTC TRBJ1-2 13 . TRBV14 .
CASSWREGVGNEQFF TGTGCCAGCAGCTGGCGGGAGGGCGTGGGGAATGAGCAGTTCTTC TRBJ2-1 15 . TRBV6-5 TRBD2
CASSEKGPDYNSPLHF TGTGCCAGCAGTGAAAAGGGGCCCGATTATAATTCACCCCTCCACTTT TRBJ1-6 16 few TRBV2 .
CASKKGLAVETQYF TGTGCCAGCAAGAAGGGGCTAGCGGTGGAGACCCAGTACTTC TRBJ2-5 14 once TRBV6-5 TRBD2
CASSVSSSGVYNEQFF TGTGCCAGCAGCGTGTCGTCTAGCGGGGTCTACAATGAGCAGTTCTTC TRBJ2-1 16 . TRBV5-5 TRBD2
CSASRTHTIYF TGCAGTGCTAGTAGGACGCACACCATATATTTT TRBJ1-3 11 . TRBV20-1 .
CASSLYPGTREQPQHF TGTGCCAGCAGCTTATACCCCGGGACTCGGGAACAGCCCCAGCATTTT TRBJ1-5 16 . TRBV7-8 .
CASSPMLDPGIDEQYF TGTGCCAGCAGCCCGATGCTGGACCCCGGCATCGACGAGCAGTACTTC TRBJ2-7 16 . TRBV11-2 .
CASSQLGVAETNTDTQYF TGCGCCAGCAGCCAACTTGGGGTAGCGGAGACCAACACAGATACGCAGTATTTT TRBJ2-3 18 . TRBV5-1 .
CATQTQGRNTIYF TGTGCCACACAGACGCAGGGTCGGAACACCATATATTTT TRBJ1-3 13 . TRBV10-3 .
CASSRRGGGQETQYF TGTGCCAGCAGCCGCAGGGGGGGCGGCCAAGAGACCCAGTACTTC TRBJ2-5 15 . TRBV5-4 .
CASSLGLATGETQYF TGTGCCAGCAGCCTGGGACTAGCTACGGGAGAGACCCAGTACTTC TRBJ2-5 15 . TRBV7-3 TRBD2
CASSHAGDTGELFF TGTGCCAGCAGCCACGCAGGGGACACCGGGGAGCTGTTTTTT TRBJ2-2 14 . TRBV7-9 .
CASSLSHNTGELFF TGTGCCAGCAGCTTATCACACAACACCGGGGAGCTGTTTTTT TRBJ2-2 14 . TRBV7-2 .